A single sample gave rise to the 14 T cell receptor beta chains below, sequenced in a study of technical replicates of blood from a few donors. Using immunoSEQ multiplex PCR, the repertoire was profiled, and TCRdb retains in-frame clones only, with some absent. The repertoire has nearly 80,000 clones, around 96% of them found once; the top ten carry roughly 0.3%. The sample taken for sequencing was T cells isolated from PBMCs. The receptors were sampled from a human donor in good health.

The chain links TRBV9 to TRBJ1-2; 7 bases line up with TRBD1. After removal of 1 base from V and 8 bases from J, the junction contained 11 bases not matched to a gene. CDR1 is SGDLS, CDR2 YYNGEE, per germline. The CDR3 is made up of 15 amino acids. Written as DNA, the CDR3 is TGTGCCAGCAGCGTACCTTACAGGGGCGGGGTAGGCTACACCTTC. Its translation is CASSVPYRGGVGYTF.

The chain couples TRBV27 to TRBJ2-3; TRBD1 might be the D (6 bases). With 6 bases removed from V and 0 bases from J, the gap between germline ends came to 13 bases. The CDR3 extends over 15 amino acids. Germline-derived CDR1 and CDR2 are MNHEY and SMNVEV (reference sequence). The CDR3 region has the DNA TGTGCCAGCAGCCGACAGGACCCCAGCACAGATACGCAGTATTTT. Translated: CASSRQDPSTDTQYF.

This chain joins TRBV11-2 and TRBJ2-5; D not certain. The CDR3 spans 14 residues. The V end lost 2 bases, the J end lost 4 bases, and 11 bases lay between the germline ends. The germline CDR1 and CDR2 sequences are SGHAT and FQNNGV. CDR3 loop: CASSLRSGVETQYF. Written as DNA, the CDR3 is TGTGCCAGCAGCTTAAGGTCGGGTGTAGAGACCCAGTACTTC.

This clone came up once. The chain is built from TRBV7-3 and TRBJ2-1; D perhaps matches TRBD1 (6 bases). The CDR3 consists of 18 residues. Germline CDR1 and CDR2: SGHTA and FQGTGA. The ends were cut back, 5 bases at V and 4 bases at J, with 24 bases in the middle. This chain's CDR3 is CASSPGAGLPNPYNEQFF. The DNA of the CDR3 is TGTGCCAGCAGCCCAGGGGCTGGGTTACCTAACCCTTACAATGAGCAGTTCTTC.

The chain recombines TRBV27 with TRBJ2-7; 7 nucleotides align to TRBD2. V lost 4 bases, J lost 4 bases, and 7 bases stayed unmatched. The germline CDR1 and CDR2 sequences are MNHEY and SMNVEV (reference sequence). The CDR3 runs 14 residues. The CDR3 DNA reads as TGTGCCAGCAGTTCGGGGGGATGGGGGTACGAGCAGTACTTC. Translation: CASSSGGWGYEQYF.

V usage is TRBV10-3 and J usage is TRBJ2-7; a possible D gene is TRBD2 (6 bases). Germline CDR1 ENHRY, CDR2 SYGVKD. This CDR3 is built from 13 residues. Deletions cut 4 bases from V and 1 base from J, with 8 bases between. CDR3 sequence: CAISVGGSYEQYF. DNA for the CDR3: TGTGCCATCAGTGTGGGGGGTTCCTACGAGCAGTACTTC.

V is TRBV29-1 and J is TRBJ2-1; 7 nucleotides align to TRBD2. Losses at the gene ends were 4 bases for V and 4 bases for J; bases not matched to a gene: 4. The CDR3 runs to 13 residues. CDR1 and CDR2 (germline): SQVTM, ANQGSEA. The CDR3 is CSVVGGEYNEQFF. The CDR3 nucleotides read TGCAGCGTTGTTGGGGGGGAATACAATGAGCAGTTCTTC.

This sequence joins TRBV19 and TRBJ2-7, with 9 bases fitting TRBD2. Germline CDR1 is LNHDA and CDR2 is SQIVND (reference sequence). The CDR3 runs to 14 residues. Unmatched junction bases numbered 5, after V lost 3 bases and J lost 5 bases. The chain's CDR3 is CASSILAGTDEQYF. The CDR3 DNA reads TGTGCCAGTAGTATTCTAGCGGGGACAGACGAGCAGTACTTC. The full variable domain, completed using reference TRBV19 and TRBJ2-7, is DGGITQSPKYLFRKEGQNVTLSCEQNLNHDAMYWYRQDPGQGLRLIYYSQIVNDFQKGDIAEGYSVSREKKESFPLTVTSAQKNPTAFYLCASSILAGTDEQYFGPGTRLTVT.

A single count supports this clone. The chain combines TRBV6-5 with TRBJ2-2; D is undetermined. Trimming pared 5 bases from V and 2 bases from J, leaving 9 bases between. CDR1 is MNHEY and CDR2 is SVGAGI in the germline V gene. This CDR3 has 14 residues. CDR3 protein: CASSTNTNTGELFF. DNA of the CDR3: TGTGCCAGCAGTACTAATACCAACACCGGGGAGCTGTTTTTT.

The CDR3 bases are TGTGCCTGGAGCTATAGACTAGCCGAATTTGACAATGAGCAGTTCTTC. Amino acid sequence: CAWSYRLAEFDNEQFF. The rearrangement links TRBV30 to TRBJ2-1; 7 bases agree with TRBD2. The V and J ends lost 3 bases and 5 bases, in that order; junction bases with no gene match: 13. The CDR3 length is 16 residues. Per the germline V gene, CDR1 is GTSNPN and CDR2 is SVGIG (reference sequence). Variable domain in full (rest from reference TRBV30 and TRBJ2-1): SQTIHQWPATLVQPVGSPLSLECTVEGTSNPNLYWYRQAAGRGLQLLFYSVGIGQISSEVPQNLSASRPQDRQFILSSKKLLLSDSGFYLCAWSYRLAEFDNEQFFGPGTRLTVL.

This chain links TRBV13 with TRBJ1-1; D not resolved. The CDR3 has 16 residues. V was trimmed by 5 bases and J by 1 base, leaving 17 bases between them. CDR1 is PRHDT and CDR2 is FYEKMQ in the germline V gene (reference sequence). For the CDR3, the DNA is TGTGCCAGCAGCGTAGAGGGAGGGAGAGGGAACACTGAAGCTTTCTTT. Translated: CASSVEGGRGNTEAFF.

The table lists this clone with a count of one. This sequence joins TRBV5-4 and TRBJ1-1; no reliable D call. Per the germline V gene, CDR1 is SGHNT and CDR2 is YYREEE (reference sequence). Trimming removed 0 bases at V and 6 bases at J, with 15 bases between. The CDR3 has 15 residues. DNA for the CDR3: TGTGCCAGCAGCTTGGATGGTCTGTGGAGAGCTGAAGCTTTCTTT. It specifies CASSLDGLWRAEAFF.

The chain couples TRBV11-2 to TRBJ2-7; TRBD2 matches 14 bases. The CDR3 length is 17 residues. Trimming at V came to 5 bases and at J to 4 bases, leaving 10 bases not matched to a gene. Germline V gives CDR1 SGHAT, CDR2 FQNNGV. The DNA for the CDR3 is TGTGCCAGCAGCCCTGCCGGGACTAGCGGGAGAGGGTACGAGCAGTACTTC. Its protein product is CASSPAGTSGRGYEQYF.

V gene TRBV5-1 combines with J gene TRBJ2-1; D remains ambiguous. Germline values: CDR1 SGHRS, CDR2 YFSETQ. The V end was cut by 3 bases, the J end by 7 bases, with 8 bases between. This CDR3 comprises 12 residues. The DNA for the CDR3 is TGCGCCAGCAGCTCGACACCAAATGAGCAGTTCTTC. As protein: CASSSTPNEQFF.